Below, 17 T cell receptor beta chains from the same sample are listed, as sequenced in a study of T cell changes during pregnancy in multiple sclerosis. Data came from immunoSEQ multiplex PCR; TCRdb stores just in-frame clones and leaves some out. The top ten hold 2.5% to 3.5% of the sample, which has roughly 100,000 clones, 80% to 95% seen once. The sequences come from peripheral blood, collected in the second trimester of pregnancy. The receptors here all came from a female donor with multiple sclerosis, enrolled in a pregnancy study.

This clone was observed once. The chain employs TRBV2 and TRBJ2-1, with D possibly matching TRBD2 (5 bases). CDR1 and CDR2 from the germline V gene are SNHLY and FYNNEI. The CDR3 covers 13 residues. V was clipped by 8 bases and J by 10 bases, with 18 bases between them. CDR3 region: CASQTELVNEQFF. The DNA for the CDR3 is TGTGCCAGCCAAACCGAACTAGTTAACGAGCAGTTCTTC. Full variable domain (rest looked up from reference TRBV2 and TRBJ2-1): EPEVTQTPSHQVTQMGQEVILRCVPISNHLYFYWYRQILGQKVEFLVSFYNNEISEKSEIFDDQFSVERPDGSNFTLKIRSTKLEDSAMYFCASQTELVNEQFFGPGTRLTVL.

This clone was observed a single time. The V call is TRBV29-1, the J call TRBJ2-7, with D possibly matching TRBD2 (7 bases). The CDR3 extends over 14 amino acids. The ends were cut back, 4 bases at V and 2 bases at J, with 15 bases in the middle. Germline-derived CDR1 and CDR2 are SQVTM and ANQGSEA. Here the CDR3 DNA reads TGCAGCGTTGGGGGGGGCCCACTAACCTACGAGCAGTACTTC. Translation gives CSVGGGPLTYEQYF.

The V call is TRBV5-1, the J call TRBJ2-6, with D possibly TRBD1 on 5 matching bases. Per the germline V gene, CDR1 is SGHRS and CDR2 is YFSETQ. V lost 3 bases and J lost 2, with 36 bases in between. The length of the CDR3 is 24 residues. This chain's CDR3 is CASSSPELRGRKPPLRTGANVLTF. The CDR3 bases are TGCGCCAGCAGCTCCCCTGAATTAAGGGGTAGAAAACCCCCTTTAAGAACTGGGGCCAACGTCCTGACTTTC.

V usage is TRBV6-5 and J usage is TRBJ2-2; D not certain. CDR3 length: 15 residues. The V end lost 2 bases, the J end lost 5 bases, and 12 bases lay between the germline ends. Germline V gene lookup returns CDR1 MNHEY and CDR2 SVGAGI. CDR3 nucleotide sequence: TGTGCCAGCAGTTACGCGGCGGTTGGGACCGGGGAGCTGTTTTTT. The encoded protein is CASSYAAVGTGELFF.

The chain is built from TRBV27 and TRBJ2-7; 13 nucleotides agree with TRBD2. The CDR3 length is 15 residues. Germline-derived CDR1 and CDR2 are MNHEY and SMNVEV (reference sequence). Trimming took 5 bases from V and 3 from J; bases not matched to a gene: 4. This chain's CDR3 is CASSARLAGGYEQYF. The CDR3 region has the DNA TGTGCCAGCAGTGCCCGACTAGCGGGAGGCTACGAGCAGTACTTC.

The count of this clone is one. The V call is TRBV9, the J call TRBJ2-2, with 12 positions matching TRBD2. Trimming at V came to 4 bases and at J to 5 bases, leaving 6 bases not matched to a gene. Per germline, CDR1 SGDLS and CDR2 YYNGEE. The CDR3 runs to 16 residues. For the CDR3, the DNA is TGTGCCAGCAGCTTAAGACTAGCGGGAGAAACCGGGGAGCTGTTTTTT. Its translation is CASSLRLAGETGELFF.

The table lists this clone with a few counts. V is TRBV9 and J is TRBJ1-1, with 7 bases identical to TRBD1. The V gene's germline CDR1 is SGDLS and CDR2 YYNGEE. With V trimmed by 4 bases and J by 8 bases, 5 bases remained unmatched. This CDR3 region has 12 residues. CDR3 in amino acids: CASSPRQGEAFF. CDR3 DNA: TGTGCCAGCAGCCCGAGACAGGGAGAAGCTTTCTTT.

V and J are TRBV4-3 and TRBJ2-2, with 9 bases aligning to TRBD1. CDR1 LGHNA and CDR2 YSLEER come from the germline V gene. The CDR3 consists of 17 residues. J gave up 4 bases and V 3 bases, and 9 bases lay outside the gene matches. As DNA, the CDR3 is TGCGCCAGCAGCCATAGAGTACCACAGGGGGCCACCGGGGAGCTGTTTTTT. This translates into CASSHRVPQGATGELFF.

The CDR3 DNA reads TGCAGCGTTGCTGCTAGCGGGACCTACAATGAGCAGTTCTTC. Amino acids: CSVAASGTYNEQFF. J is TRBJ2-1 and V is TRBV29-1; 9 bases are a match to TRBD2. The CDR3 is made up of 14 amino acids. Trimming removed 4 bases from V and 2 bases from J; junction bases left unmatched: 3. Germline CDR1 and CDR2: SQVTM and ANQGSEA.

The gene calls are TRBV28 and TRBJ2-7; D unresolved. The V gene's germline CDR1 is MDHEN and CDR2 SYDVKM. The germline V and J ends were trimmed by 2 bases and 9 bases, with 20 bases remaining between them. The CDR3 is made up of 15 amino acids. In DNA, the CDR3 is TGTGCCAGCAGTTTAGGTCTTGGCGGCCTGACGGCGCAGTACTTC. Amino acids: CASSLGLGGLTAQYF.

The V call is TRBV18, the J call TRBJ1-4; TRBD1 agrees at 7 bases. The CDR3 totals 16 residues. Per the germline V gene, CDR1 is KGHSH and CDR2 is LQKENI. With V trimmed by 3 bases and J by 3 bases, 7 bases remained unmatched. The chain's CDR3 is CASSPLRGLSNEKLFF. CDR3 nucleotide sequence: TGTGCCAGCTCACCGCTCAGGGGGTTATCTAATGAAAAACTGTTTTTT.

V usage is TRBV19 and J usage is TRBJ2-2, with D unresolved. There are 15 residues in the CDR3. The V end lost 2 bases, the J end lost 7 bases, and 14 bases lay between the germline ends. Germline V gene data show CDR1 as LNHDA and CDR2 as SQIVND (reference sequence). The CDR3 here is CASSITSQAGGELFF. The CDR3 DNA follows: TGTGCCAGTAGTATAACGTCCCAGGCTGGCGGGGAGCTGTTTTTT.

The rearrangement joins TRBV10-3 to TRBJ2-3; the D is unclear. V was clipped by 5 bases and J by 1 base, with 4 bases between them. This CDR3 contains 12 residues. Germline loops: CDR1 ENHRY, CDR2 SYGVKD. The CDR3 nucleotides are TGTGCCATCAGTCCAGGCACAGATACGCAGTATTTT. Translation gives CAISPGTDTQYF.

The rearrangement uses TRBV7-8 and TRBJ1-5; the D gene is possibly TRBD1 (6 bases). V was clipped by 7 bases and J by 1 base, with 11 bases between them. The CDR3 spans 14 residues. Germline V lookup: CDR1 SGHVS, CDR2 FQNEAQ. CDR3 in DNA: TGTGCCAGCACCCAGGGGAACAGCAATCAGCCCCAGCATTTT. It specifies CASTQGNSNQPQHF.

This rearrangement joins TRBV7-9 to TRBJ2-2; 9 bases align to TRBD1. The CDR3 loop spans 17 amino acids. V lost 5 bases, J lost 4 bases, and 11 bases stayed unmatched. Germline V gene data show CDR1 as SEHNR and CDR2 as FQNEAQ (reference sequence). This CDR3 is CASSVVKGQGLTGELFF. The CDR3 DNA reads as TGTGCCAGCAGCGTAGTAAAGGGACAGGGTCTCACCGGGGAGCTGTTTTTT. Supplemented by reference TRBV7-9 and TRBJ2-2, the full variable domain reads DTGVSQNPRHKITKRGQNVTFRCDPISEHNRLYWYRQTLGQGPEFLTYFQNEAQLEKSRLLSDRFSAERPKGSFSTLEIQRTEQGDSAMYLCASSVVKGQGLTGELFFGEGSRLTVL.

This sequence joins TRBV11-3 and TRBJ1-2; tentative D call: TRBD1 (6 bases). Germline V CDR1 and CDR2: SGHNT, YENEEA. This CDR3 has 14 residues. Trimming pared 4 bases from V and 6 bases from J, leaving 15 bases between. The CDR3 DNA is TGTGCCAGCAGCTACCACAGGGAATTTGATGGCTACACCTTC. Protein sequence: CASSYHREFDGYTF. Together with reference TRBV11-3 and TRBJ1-2, the CDR3 gives the full variable domain: EAGVVQSPRYKIIEKKQPVAFWCNPISGHNTLYWYLQNLGQGPELLIRYENEEAVDDSQLPKDRFSAERLKGVDSTLKIQPAELGDSAVYLCASSYHREFDGYTFGSGTRLTVV.

The J gene is TRBJ2-5, the V gene TRBV19, with TRBD1 matching 7 bases. The CDR3 totals 14 residues. Germline V gives CDR1 LNHDA, CDR2 SQIVND (reference sequence). The J segment lost 1 base and the V segment lost 8 bases, leaving 7 bases of the junction unmatched. The CDR3 reads CASGDSLIQETQYF. The CDR3 DNA sequence: TGTGCCAGTGGGGACAGCCTTATCCAAGAGACCCAGTACTTC.